This record looks at one TCR beta chain sequence and its context. Antigen: not known. Germline V gives CDR1 MGHRA, CDR2 YSYEKL. CDR3 length equals 12 residues. V was trimmed by 6 bases and J by 4 bases, leaving 8 bases between them. These data belong to a study of T cells after yellow fever vaccination. General study findings and limits: Only a small proportion of the clonotypes turned up in both the CD4 and the CD8 compartments, likely arising from convergent recombination.

Each CDR3 protein is one row after TCRdb ran MiXCR on the 5' RACE reads. The table includes nearly 550,000 distinct CDR3 sequences, about 19% detected once. The gene calls are TRBV4-1 and TRBJ2-3, with no clear D. The sample in question was PBMCs, obtained 15 days after the yellow fever booster vaccination. This sequence was found in a man in his thirties or forties who received the YFV17D yellow fever vaccine. For the CDR3, the DNA is TGCGCCAGCAGTCCTAATGCAGATACGCAGTATTTT. Amino acids: CASSPNADTQYF.